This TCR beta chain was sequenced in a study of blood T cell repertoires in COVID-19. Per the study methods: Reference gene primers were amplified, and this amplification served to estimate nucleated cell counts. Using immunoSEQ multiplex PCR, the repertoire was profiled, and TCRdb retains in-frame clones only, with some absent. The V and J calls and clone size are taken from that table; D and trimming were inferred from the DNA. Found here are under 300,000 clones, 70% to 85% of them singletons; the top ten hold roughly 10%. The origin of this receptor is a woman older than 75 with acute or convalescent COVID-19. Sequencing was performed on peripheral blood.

CDR3 coding DNA: TGTGCCAGCAGTTTGGAGGGAAAGGACGAGCAGTACTTC. It codes for CASSLEGKDEQYF. The chain joins TRBV28 to TRBJ2-7, with D perhaps matching TRBD2 (6 bases). V was pared by 3 bases and J by 5 bases, with 11 bases between. CDR1 is MDHEN and CDR2 is SYDVKM in the germline V gene. The CDR3 consists of 13 residues. The variable domain in full, completed from reference TRBV28 and TRBJ2-7, reads DVKVTQSSRYLVKRTGEKVFLECVQDMDHENMFWYRQDPGLGLRLIYFSYDVKMKEKGDIPEGYSVSREKKERFSLILESASTNQTSMYLCASSLEGKDEQYFGPGTRLTVT.